This TCR beta chain was identified in a study of cytomegalovirus exposure and HLA in healthy donors. Unrecorded immune exposures were likely, despite nominal health at sampling. The study, taken as a whole, reports: Researchers catalogued 164 TCR beta chains as cytomegalovirus-associated. Sequences of the TCR beta chain were said to predict the HLA-A and HLA-B alleles of most subjects accurately.

Comments on this clone: Its cognate antigen is unknown.

The CDR3 is 13 amino acids. V lost 3 bases and J 6 bases, leaving 11 bases between the germline ends. Germline values: CDR1 LNHDA, CDR2 SQIVND (reference sequence). PCR used 60 Vbeta primers and 13 Jbeta primers. Clones were sequenced by immunoSEQ multiplex PCR, and TCRdb holds only the in-frame ones, with some missing. This table has 150,000 to 200,000 clones, 60% to 80% appearing once. The origin of this receptor is a man in his fifties in good health and CMV-seropositive. The specimen was PBMCs. The chain is built from TRBV19 and TRBJ2-5; D may be TRBD1 (5 bases). The CDR3 loop is CASSIGRVKTQYF. CDR3 sequence (DNA): TGTGCCAGTAGTATCGGCAGGGTCAAGACCCAGTACTTC.